One and the same sample provided the 4 T cell receptor beta chains below, sequenced in a study of T-cell reconstitution after alpha-beta-depleted transplantation in children. For TCRbeta, the library was prepared with unique molecular identifiers. TCRdb re-derived calls from the PCR reads in MiXCR, one entry per CDR3 protein. The repertoire consists of around 370,000 distinct CDR3 sequences, with about 9.3% occurring once and the leading ten covering 2% to 3%. The sample consisted of PBMCs from the stem cell graft donor, taken from the stem cell graft. The receptor source for this set is a human donor who donated a stem cell graft to a child with acute lymphoblastic leukemia.

J is TRBJ2-7 and V is TRBV10-3; 7 positions match TRBD1. Germline lookup yields CDR1 ENHRY and CDR2 SYGVKD. V lost 2 bases and J lost 2; bases outside the gene matches: 3. The CDR3 contains 14 residues. The CDR3 is CAISEEGAPYEQYF. CDR3 coding DNA: TGTGCCATCAGTGAGGAGGGGGCCCCCTACGAGCAGTACTTC.

The genes are TRBV5-1 and TRBJ2-1; 12 bases are a match to TRBD1. Germline loops: CDR1 SGHRS, CDR2 YFSETQ. The ends lost 4 bases at V and 10 bases at J; junction bases unmatched: 12. The CDR3 is 16 residues long. CDR3 coding DNA: TGCGCCAGCAGCCCCGGGACAGGGGGCGTAGGGAAGGAGCAGTTCTTC. Translating gives CASSPGTGGVGKEQFF.

V is TRBV20-1 and J is TRBJ2-3, with 10 bases fitting TRBD2. The CDR3 spans 16 residues. Trimming removed 5 bases from V and 1 base from J; junction bases left unmatched: 9. Germline-derived CDR1 and CDR2 are DFQATT and SNEGSKA (reference sequence). The CDR3, as DNA: TGCAGTGCTTCTAGCGGGAGTCGTGGGGGCACAGATACGCAGTATTTT. This codes for CSASSGSRGGTDTQYF.

The sample holds many counts of this clonotype. J is TRBJ2-1 and V is TRBV7-2, with D possibly being TRBD2 (5 bases). The CDR3 runs 13 residues. CDR1 is SGHTA and CDR2 is FQGNSA in the germline V gene. Trimming stripped 5 bases from V and 3 bases from J, with 8 bases between. This chain's CDR3 is CASSNRDYNEQFF. The CDR3 nucleotides read TGTGCCAGCAGCAACCGGGACTACAATGAGCAGTTCTTC. Supplemented by reference TRBV7-2 and TRBJ2-1, the full variable domain reads GAGVSQSPSNKVTEKGKDVELRCDPISGHTALYWYRQSLGQGLEFLIYFQGNSAPDKSGLPSDRFSAERTGGSVSTLTIQRTQQEDSAVYLCASSNRDYNEQFFGPGTRLTVL.